Below, one T cell receptor beta chain is given with its context. Germline V gene data show CDR1 as SGHNT and CDR2 as YYREEE (reference sequence). J gave up 10 bases and V 2 bases, and 9 bases lay outside the gene matches. The CDR3 contains 14 residues. The data derive from a study of early T cells in non-severe SARS-CoV-2 infection. One entry per CDR3 protein, called by TCRdb with MiXCR from the 5' RACE reads. This table has around 99,000 distinct CDR3 sequences, approximately 17% appearing once. The clonotype originates from an adult who was a healthcare worker with PCR-confirmed SARS-CoV-2 infection or an uninfected control (not recorded which). The genes are TRBV5-4 and TRBJ2-1; 7 bases line up with TRBD2. The source was whole blood, collected at baseline. CDR3 nucleotides: TGTGCCAGCAGCTTTGGAGGGAGGGACGGGGAGCAGTTCTTC. Translation gives CASSFGGRDGEQFF.